This T cell receptor (beta chain) was documented in a study of T cell responses to AZD1222 COVID-19 vaccine (dated by TCRdb to 2020 to 2023). Context from the whole study: AZD1222 recipients given second doses at about 4 weeks or at about 12 weeks were pooled, since spike-specific TCR depth and breadth were not found to differ between the two schedules. TCR sequencing was performed for 230 to 250 trial participants, of whom some 200 were given two doses of AZD1222 and around 25 were given two doses of MenACWY control vaccine. Trial participants were enrolled by age into subgroups of 18-55, 56-69 and 70-plus years, and about 150, 27 and 61 TCR-sequenced participants, respectively, were included in these subgroups. What the authors observed across the whole study: Conclusions about previously exposed vaccinees are limited because only six or seven AZD1222 recipients were SARS-CoV-2 seropositive at baseline. Participants were mostly white British and included more females than males, and it was suggested by the authors that clonal diversity may have been underestimated. The vaccine-associated CD4 TCRs covered the entire spike protein, and the dominant responses fell in regions 160-218 and 743-854. In the small 56-69-year group, the increase in depth fell short of significance, most likely because of low power. Because no day 14 peak-response samples were available, repertoires were characterized only after the peak T cell response. After two AZD1222 doses, spike-specific TCR breadth and depth were significantly higher than at day 0 and than in MenACWY recipients. Reportedly, almost half of the unique spike-specific TCRs recognized epitopes lying outside the regions that are mutated in the B.1.351 and B.1.1.7 variants.

Comment on this clone: The specificity of this receptor is unknown. No base-level quality is on record; no much larger clone is a single base apart.

The junction carries 12 bases between V and J, which are trimmed by 4 bases and 8 bases respectively. The CDR1 and CDR2 encoded by the germline V gene are SGDLS and YYNGEE. The CDR3 spans 12 residues, from the cysteine through the phenylalanine. The read is trimmed to its CDR3 DNA, 36 bases read in frame from base 1. The time point label on this specimen signifies: baseline before first vaccination. Vaccinee samples were obtained from the UK trials COV001 and COV002, which included a single-blind randomized controlled phase 2/3 trial of AZD1222 (ChAdOx1 nCoV-19) in healthy adults. For TCRbeta chain sequencing, PBMC samples from trial participants were taken at day 0 and at day 28 after the second dose. The CDR3 regions of human TCRbeta chains were analyzed by immunosequencing. Concerning the study's data processing: Repertoire TCRs were matched against a reference library of SARS-CoV-2-specific TCRs generated with the MIRA antigen-specificity platform. Breadth was defined as the fraction of unique TCRs that were SARS-CoV-2-associated, and depth was defined as the fraction of total T cells that were SARS-CoV-2-associated. Using the MIRA data, every spike-specific TCR was mapped to the spike region that the TCR reacted to and assigned to either a CD4 or a CD8 class. Log10-transformed breadth and depth values were compared by one-way ANOVA with Sidak's multiple comparisons tests. The source is immuneACCESS, and TCRdb retained only in-frame sequences with V and J called. Part of the clones is not carried over; for the studies checked, unresolved V genes explain less than half of this, and the remainder is unexplained. V and J calls and clone size are copied from that table; D and trimming were computed from the DNA. The sample contains 130,000 to 150,000 clones, around 90% of them found a single time. Of the sample, around 1.8% is held by the ten largest clones.

The input for sequencing was peripheral blood, taken on day 0 of AZD1222 vaccination. The source is an adult in good health. Recombination connected TRBV9 to TRBJ1-1, with TRBD1 as a weak D call on 5 bases. The CDR3 loop reads CASSSSGTEAFF. The bases are TGTGCCAGCAGCTCCTCCGGGACGGAAGCTTTCTTT. Reference TRBV9 and TRBJ1-1 genes cover what lies past the CDR3, so the full variable domain is DSGVTQTPKHLITATGQRVTLRCSPRSGDLSVYWYQQSLDQGLQFLIQYYNGEERAKGNILERFSAQQFPDLHSELNLSSLELGDSALYFCASSSSGTEAFFGQGTRLTVV.